This T cell receptor (beta chain) was captured in a study of patients and donors after allogeneic stem cell transplantation. MiXCR was run by TCRdb on the RT-PCR reads, yielding one entry per CDR3 protein. The repertoire includes over 400,000 distinct CDR3 sequences, under 20% of them detected once, and 6% to 8% sits in the top ten. This clonotype showed up just a few times. The CDR3 is made up of 15 amino acids. The germline gives CDR1 SGHTS, CDR2 YDEGEE. The V end lost 3 bases, the J end lost 3 bases, and 16 bases lay between the germline ends. V is TRBV5-8 and J is TRBJ2-7; a weak D match, TRBD2 (5 bases). Sequencing was carried out using blood, either unsorted or a sorted T cell fraction (not recorded which). The TCR comes from a human donor who was either an allogeneic HSCT recipient or a stem cell or donor lymphocyte infusion donor (not recorded which). It is not recorded whose cells these are; they may come from a transplant donor. CDR3: CASSSRTGRGYEQYF. In DNA form, the CDR3 reads TGTGCCAGCAGCTCCCGGACCGGCCGGGGCTACGAGCAGTACTTC. Based on the CDR3 plus reference TRBV5-8 and TRBJ2-7, the full variable domain is EAGVTQSPTHLIKTRGQQATLRCSPISGHTSVYWYQQALGLGLQFLLWYDEGEERNRGNFPPRFSGRQFPNYSSELNVNALELEDSALYLCASSSRTGRGYEQYFGPGTRLTVT.